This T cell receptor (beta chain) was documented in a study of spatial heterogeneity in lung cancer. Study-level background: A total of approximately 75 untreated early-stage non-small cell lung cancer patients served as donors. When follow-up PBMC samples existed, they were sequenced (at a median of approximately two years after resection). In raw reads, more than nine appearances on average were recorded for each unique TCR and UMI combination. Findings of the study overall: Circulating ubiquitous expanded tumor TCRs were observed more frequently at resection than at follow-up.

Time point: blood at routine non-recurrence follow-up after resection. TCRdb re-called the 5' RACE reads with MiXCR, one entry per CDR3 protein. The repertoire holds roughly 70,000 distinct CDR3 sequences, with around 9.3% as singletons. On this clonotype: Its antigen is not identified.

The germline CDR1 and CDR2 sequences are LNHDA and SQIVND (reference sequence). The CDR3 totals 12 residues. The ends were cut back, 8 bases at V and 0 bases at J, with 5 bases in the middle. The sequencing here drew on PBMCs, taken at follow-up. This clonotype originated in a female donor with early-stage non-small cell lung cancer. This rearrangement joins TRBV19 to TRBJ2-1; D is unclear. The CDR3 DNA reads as TGTGCCAGTGATAGCTCCTACAATGAGCAGTTCTTC. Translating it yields CASDSSYNEQFF.